This passage covers 26 T cell receptor beta chains from one sample sequenced in a study of cytomegalovirus exposure and HLA in healthy donors. 13 Jbeta primers and 60 Vbeta primers were used for the PCR. Measured with immunoSEQ multiplex PCR; TCRdb has only the in-frame clones, and not every one. The repertoire includes about 120,000 clones, over 65% of them detected once, and roughly 13% sits in the top ten. Sequenced: PBMCs. The source is a man younger than 40 in good health and CMV-seropositive.

This clone was observed a few times. V and J are TRBV4-3 and TRBJ2-7; 10 bases fit TRBD1. The CDR3 extends over 14 amino acids. Germline CDR1 reads LGHNA; CDR2 reads YSLEER. J was trimmed by 2 bases and V by 5 bases; bases with no gene match: 3. The CDR3 sequence: CASSWDRGAYEQYF. The CDR3 region has the DNA TGCGCCAGCAGCTGGGACAGGGGAGCCTACGAGCAGTACTTC.

This chain links TRBV10-3 with TRBJ2-7; 9 nucleotides agree with TRBD1. V was pared by 10 bases and J by 5 bases, with 12 bases of the junction left unmatched. The CDR3 runs 14 residues. Germline loops: CDR1 ENHRY, CDR2 SYGVKD. This CDR3 is CATTLGQGHDEQYF. The CDR3 DNA reads TGTGCCACCACGCTGGGACAGGGTCACGACGAGCAGTACTTC.

The V call is TRBV4-1, the J call TRBJ1-4; D is uncertain. The CDR3 contains 13 residues. Germline V gene sequence: CDR1 MGHRA, CDR2 YSYEKL. With 4 bases removed from V and 5 bases from J, the gap between germline ends came to 8 bases. CDR3 bases: TGCGCCAGCAGCCGTCAGTTGAATGAAAAACTGTTTTTT. Translating it yields CASSRQLNEKLFF.

The V call is TRBV7-3, the J call TRBJ2-1; 10 bases line up with TRBD2. The CDR3 totals 16 residues. CDR1 and CDR2 from the germline V gene are SGHTA and FQGTGA. J was trimmed by 0 bases and V by 2 bases; bases with no gene match: 1. The DNA of the CDR3 is TGTGCCAGCAGCTTATCTAGCGGGAGCTCCTACAATGAGCAGTTCTTC. This encodes CASSLSSGSSYNEQFF.

The rearrangement links TRBV27 to TRBJ1-1; the D is unclear. The CDR3 has 14 residues. Per germline, CDR1 MNHEY and CDR2 SMNVEV (reference sequence). The ends were cut back, 8 bases at V and 2 bases at J, with 15 bases in the middle. The CDR3: CASGTWELNTEAFF. The CDR3 DNA reads as TGTGCCAGCGGAACATGGGAGCTTAACACTGAAGCTTTCTTT.

V usage is TRBV2 and J usage is TRBJ2-3, with a possible D match to TRBD1 (6 bases). Looked up from germline, CDR1 is SNHLY and CDR2 is FYNNEI. V was trimmed by 4 bases and J by 6 bases, leaving 14 bases between them. The CDR3 loop spans 14 amino acids. CDR3: CASSGGQGFDTQYF. The CDR3 DNA follows: TGTGCCAGCAGTGGGGGGCAGGGGTTCGATACGCAGTATTTT.

The rearrangement joins TRBV10-3 to TRBJ1-5, with D perhaps TRBD1 (5 bases). This CDR3 is built from 13 residues. CDR1 is ENHRY and CDR2 is SYGVKD in the germline V gene. V was clipped by 3 bases and J by 9 bases, with 12 bases between them. This CDR3 is CAISEQDAWPQHF. In DNA, the CDR3 is TGTGCCATCAGTGAACAGGACGCCTGGCCCCAGCATTTT.

There are a few counts of this clone. This chain connects TRBV7-2 to TRBJ1-5, with 7 bases aligning to TRBD1. V shed 4 bases, J shed 3 bases, and the junction held 6 bases outside the gene matches. Germline CDR1 is SGHTA and CDR2 is FQGNSA. CDR3 length: 15 residues. The CDR3 bases are TGTGCCAGCAGCTCACCTCAGGGGGACAATCAGCCCCAGCATTTT. It encodes CASSSPQGDNQPQHF.

The rearrangement links TRBV28 to TRBJ2-7, with TRBD1 as a possible D gene (6 bases). V shed 3 bases and J shed 2 bases, with 14 bases lying between them. The CDR3 runs 15 residues. In germline, CDR1 is MDHEN, CDR2 SYDVKM. This CDR3 reads CASSFFTGSPYEQYF. CDR3 bases: TGTGCCAGCAGTTTTTTCACAGGGTCACCCTACGAGCAGTACTTC.

This rearrangement joins TRBV6-5 to TRBJ1-2; D unclear. This CDR3 comprises 12 residues. Trimming left V 6 bases short and J 1 base short, with 6 bases between. CDR1 MNHEY and CDR2 SVGAGI come from the germline V gene. CDR3 DNA sequence: TGTGCCAGCAGAAACAGTAACTATGGCTACACCTTC. It is translated as CASRNSNYGYTF.

The V gene is TRBV4-3, the J gene TRBJ1-4, with a tentative D call TRBD1 (6 bases). V was pared by 4 bases and J by 7 bases, with 13 bases between. Germline CDR1 LGHNA, CDR2 YSLEER. This CDR3 region has 14 residues. CDR3 in DNA: TGCGCCAGCAGCCTCACAGGGAGGGGTGAAAAACTGTTTTTT. It codes for CASSLTGRGEKLFF.

The chain is built from TRBV7-6 and TRBJ2-3; 7 nucleotides agree with TRBD2. CDR1 and CDR2 (germline): SGHVS, FNYEAQ. The CDR3 consists of 15 residues. V was clipped by 1 base and J by 0 bases; unmatched bases: 1. This chain's CDR3 is CASSLEAGSTDTQYF. The DNA of the CDR3 is TGTGCCAGCAGCTTAGAAGCGGGAAGCACAGATACGCAGTATTTT.

This clone was seen a few times. Written as DNA, the CDR3 is TGTGCCAGCAGCTTAGAAGCGGGGGGCTACGAGCAGTACTTC. Translating it yields CASSLEAGGYEQYF. The chain joins TRBV7-2 to TRBJ2-7; TRBD2 agrees at 9 bases. From germline, CDR1 is SGHTA and CDR2 FQGNSA. V lost 1 base, J lost 3 bases, and 1 base stayed unmatched. The CDR3 runs to 14 residues. The whole variable domain, filled in from reference TRBV7-2 and TRBJ2-7, reads GAGVSQSPSNKVTEKGKDVELRCDPISGHTALYWYRQSLGQGLEFLIYFQGNSAPDKSGLPSDRFSAERTGGSVSTLTIQRTQQEDSAVYLCASSLEAGGYEQYFGPGTRLTVT.

The genes are TRBV9 and TRBJ1-6; no firm D call. Looked up from germline, CDR1 is SGDLS and CDR2 is YYNGEE. The CDR3 is 14 amino acids. The V gene lost 3 bases and the J gene lost 9 bases, with 13 bases spanning the gap. CDR3: CASSATGSLSPLHF. CDR3 nucleotides: TGTGCCAGCAGCGCCACCGGTAGTCTTTCACCCCTCCACTTT.

This clone is a singleton in its sample. CDR3 sequence (DNA): TGCGCCAGCAGCCAAGATAGGGCCAGCGGGGAGGTGGATACGCAGTATTTT. Translated, it gives CASSQDRASGEVDTQYF. The chain combines TRBV4-1 with TRBJ2-3; TRBD2 matches at 7 bases. This CDR3 is 17 amino acids long. Germline values: CDR1 MGHRA, CDR2 YSYEKL. The V gene end was trimmed by 0 bases and the J gene end by 6 bases; junction bases not matched to a gene: 12.

The gene calls are TRBV29-1 and TRBJ2-2; 9 bases are a match to TRBD2. The V gene end was trimmed by 5 bases and the J gene end by 0 bases; junction bases not matched to a gene: 4. CDR1 SQVTM and CDR2 ANQGSEA come from the germline V gene. The CDR3 runs 15 residues. The CDR3 DNA reads TGCAGCGTTCAGAGCGGGGGGACGAACACCGGGGAGCTGTTTTTT. It specifies CSVQSGGTNTGELFF.

This chain joins TRBV30 and TRBJ1-3; D is possibly TRBD1 (5 bases). V was cut by 0 bases and J by 5 bases, with 11 bases left in between. From germline, CDR1 is GTSNPN and CDR2 SVGIG (reference sequence). This CDR3 has 14 residues. The CDR3 nucleotides are TGTGCCTGGAGTGTAGGGGCAGGGAGAAACACCATATATTTT. It translates to CAWSVGAGRNTIYF.

The count of this clone is one. The gene calls are TRBV13 and TRBJ1-5; 11 bases map to TRBD1. V lost 1 base and J lost 7; bases outside the gene matches: 12. From germline, CDR1 is PRHDT and CDR2 FYEKMQ (reference sequence). This CDR3 is 18 amino acids long. The CDR3 sequence is CASSLEARTGGAEQPQHF. The DNA of the CDR3 is TGTGCCAGCAGCTTAGAGGCCAGGACAGGGGGCGCAGAGCAGCCCCAGCATTTT.

This clone has a handful of counts. The chain uses TRBV7-9 and TRBJ1-4; tentatively, D is TRBD1 (5 bases). Germline V gene lookup returns CDR1 SEHNR and CDR2 FQNEAQ (reference sequence). Trimming removed 6 bases from V and 2 bases from J, with 10 bases in between. The CDR3 totals 14 residues. This CDR3 reads CASRQEGTNEKLFF. The CDR3 DNA follows: TGTGCCAGCAGGCAGGAGGGGACTAATGAAAAACTGTTTTTT.

The chain joins TRBV5-6 to TRBJ2-4, with a tentative D call TRBD2 (5 bases). Germline CDR1 is SGHDT and CDR2 is YYEEEE. The length of the CDR3 is 16 residues. Trimming removed 2 bases at V and 0 bases at J, with 12 bases between. The CDR3 region has the DNA TGTGCCAGCAGCTTCGTGGACTTACTAGCCAAAAACATTCAGTACTTC. Its protein product is CASSFVDLLAKNIQYF.

This chain connects TRBV10-3 to TRBJ1-2, with 7 bases fitting TRBD1. Germline V gives CDR1 ENHRY, CDR2 SYGVKD. V gave up 6 bases and J gave up 4 bases; unmatched junction bases: 8. The CDR3 covers 14 residues. The CDR3 sequence is CAIRRQGRGYGYTF. The CDR3 DNA follows: TGTGCCATCAGGAGACAGGGAAGAGGCTATGGCTACACCTTC.

J is TRBJ1-5 and V is TRBV4-3; 11 bases agree with TRBD1. CDR1 is LGHNA, CDR2 YSLEER, per germline. CDR3 length: 16 amino acids. Trimming cost V 0 bases and J 5 bases; bases outside gene matches: 3. The CDR3 spells CASSQDRTGGDQPQHF. The CDR3 DNA reads TGCGCCAGCAGCCAAGATAGGACAGGGGGCGATCAGCCCCAGCATTTT.

The CDR3 region is CASSPLPGDLYEQYF. CDR3 bases: TGTGCCAGCAGCCCACTCCCGGGGGATCTCTACGAGCAGTACTTC. The chain couples TRBV21-1 to TRBJ2-7; the DNA was not used to check the table's D call, TRBD2. TRBV21-1 is termed a pseudogene. The CDR3 spans 15 residues.

The chain joins TRBV27 to TRBJ1-6; TRBD1 might be the D (6 bases). Germline CDR1 reads MNHEY; CDR2 reads SMNVEV (reference sequence). CDR3 length: 14 residues. Between the trimmed V and J ends, which lost 4 bases and 8 bases, there was a span of 12 bases. The CDR3 is CASSSTGFYSPLHF. The CDR3 bases are TGTGCCAGCAGTTCGACAGGTTTTTATTCACCCCTCCACTTT.

This clone was counted between two and nine times. As DNA, the CDR3 is TGTGCCAGCAGTGGGACAGGGAGTCTCACTGAAGCTTTCTTT. Its translation: CASSGTGSLTEAFF. The rearrangement uses TRBV13 and TRBJ1-1, with TRBD1 matching 9 bases. The CDR3 runs 14 residues. Germline V gene data show CDR1 as PRHDT and CDR2 as FYEKMQ (reference sequence). The V and J ends lost 6 bases and 4 bases, in that order; junction bases with no gene match: 6.

The chain carries TRBV4-3 and TRBJ1-5; 7 nucleotides match TRBD1. Germline lookup yields CDR1 LGHNA and CDR2 YSLEER. The J segment lost 4 bases and the V segment lost 3 bases, leaving 9 bases of the junction unmatched. There are 16 residues in the CDR3. The DNA for the CDR3 is TGCGCCAGCAGCCATACTTGGACAGGCACAAATCAGCCCCAGCATTTT. This encodes CASSHTWTGTNQPQHF.